The 26 T cell receptor beta chains given below trace back to one sample, sequenced in a study of T cells in women clearing cervical HPV infection. Sequenced by immunoSEQ multiplex PCR; TCRdb stores in-frame clones only, minus some. This table lists roughly 45,000 clones. The material sequenced was blood buffy coat. These receptors all stem from a woman between 18 and 70 years old with a cervical HPV16 infection that either progressed to CIN3+ or cleared (not recorded which).

Points on this clone: The missing CDR3 end, 3 residues past where the read stops, is filled in from the germline J gene. The chain combines TRBV6-2 or TRBV6-3 with TRBJ1-5; no definite D call. The V end was cut by 2 bases, the J end by 4 bases, with 6 bases between. CDR3 length equals 13 residues. From germline, CDR1 is MNHEY and CDR2 SVGEGT. CDR3 in amino acids: CASSYEANQPQHF. Incomplete CDR3 DNA: TGTGCCAGCAGTTACGAAGCGAATCAGCCC.

Of note for this clone: The observed sequence ends 3 residues before the CDR3 terminus, with the missing tail filled in from the germline J gene. The V and J genes are TRBV2 and TRBJ2-1, with D perhaps TRBD2 (5 bases). The ends were cut back, 2 bases at V and 8 bases at J, with 19 bases in the middle. The CDR3 is 16 amino acids. Germline values: CDR1 SNHLY, CDR2 FYNNEI. The DNA read from the CDR3 is TGTGCCAGCAGTGAATCCGGGGATCGCGTCGTGGATGAG. This gives the protein CASSESGDRVVDE. The full CDR3 protein reads CASSESGDRVVDEQFF.

On this clone itself: The read ends 3 residues early relative to the CDR3; the germline J gene fills the gap. This chain links TRBV20-1 with TRBJ1-4, with 10 bases aligning to TRBD1. The CDR3 length is 16 residues. Germline V gene data show CDR1 as DFQATT and CDR2 as SNEGSKA (reference sequence). The sequenced part of the CDR3 DNA is TGCAGTGCTTGGGACAGGGGAGGATCTGGGGCCAACGTA. Its translation is CSAWDRGGSGANV. In full, the CDR3 reads CSAWDRGGSGANVLFF.

CDR3: CASSQEQRTGGYGYTF. The part of the CDR3 DNA that was read is TGCGCCAGCAGCCAAGAGCAAAGGACAGGGGGTTATGGC. The gene calls are TRBV4-1 and TRBJ1-2, with TRBD1 matching over 10 bases. Sequencing ends 3 residues short of the CDR3 end; the germline J gene provides the rest. The CDR3 is 16 amino acids. The J segment lost 5 bases and the V segment lost 0 bases, leaving 6 bases of the junction unmatched. Germline assignment: CDR1 MGHRA and CDR2 YSYEKL.

With respect to this clone: The read is 3 residues too short to cover the CDR3 end, so that end is filled in from the germline J gene. The gene calls are TRBV19 and TRBJ1-5; 8 bases are shared with TRBD1. V was clipped by 4 bases and J by 4 bases; unmatched bases: 6. The CDR3 runs 15 residues. Germline lookup yields CDR1 LNHDA and CDR2 SQIVND (reference sequence). This chain's CDR3 is CASSTSTGANQPQHF. The sequenced CDR3 bases are TGTGCCAGTAGTACATCGACAGGGGCGAATCAGCCC.

A note on this clone: The read stops 3 residues short of the end of the CDR3; the missing end is completed from the germline J gene. V and J are TRBV19 and TRBJ1-6; 8 bases line up with TRBD1. From germline, CDR1 is LNHDA and CDR2 SQIVND (reference sequence). The V gene end was trimmed by 4 bases and the J gene end by 11 bases; junction bases not matched to a gene: 7. The CDR3 extends over 14 amino acids. CDR3 sequence: CASSTRDRMAPLHF. The sequenced part of the CDR3 DNA is TGTGCCAGTAGTACCCGGGACAGGATGGCACCC.

With respect to this clone: The CDR3 end falls 3 residues outside the read, so it is completed with the germline J gene. The gene calls are TRBV9 and TRBJ2-7; TRBD1 aligns across 7 bases. The length of the CDR3 is 14 residues. Germline V gene sequence: CDR1 SGDLS, CDR2 YYNGEE. The V and J ends lost 4 bases and 4 bases, in that order; junction bases with no gene match: 8. The CDR3 bases that were read are TGTGCCAGCAGCCCCGAGGGACAGCCGTACGAG. Translating gives CASSPEGQPYE. The entire CDR3 sequence reads CASSPEGQPYEQYF.

On this clone itself: The missing CDR3 end, 3 residues past where the read stops, is filled in from the germline J gene. This sequence joins TRBV7-3 and TRBJ2-3, with a possible D match to TRBD1 (6 bases). Germline CDR1 SGHTA, CDR2 FQGTGA. This CDR3 is built from 19 residues. The part of the CDR3 DNA that was read is TGTGCCAGCAGCTTAAGGTGGGAAGGGGGACCACGGGGCAATCAGCCG. Translation gives CASSLRWEGGPRGNQP. The complete CDR3 sequence is CASSLRWEGGPRGNQPQYF.

About this clone itself: The read ends 3 residues early relative to the CDR3; the germline J gene fills the gap. The chain has TRBV6-1 and TRBJ1-4; TRBD1 matches 9 bases. The CDR3 totals 18 residues. Germline loops: CDR1 MNHNS, CDR2 SASEGT. The CDR3 is CASSEWGQGNHYNSPLFF. The sequenced CDR3 bases are TGTGCCAGCAGTGAATGGGGACAGGGTAACCACTATAATTCACCA.

For this clone: The read is 3 residues too short to cover the CDR3 end, so that end is filled in from the germline J gene. The J gene is TRBJ2-3, the V gene TRBV12-3 or TRBV12-4; TRBD1 matches 8 bases. This CDR3 has 14 amino acids. The V gene end was trimmed by 5 bases and the J gene end by 3 bases; junction bases not matched to a gene: 4. The CDR3 protein is CASSGQGLTDTQYF. Partial CDR3 DNA: TGTGCCAGCAGTGGACAGGGTTTGACAGATACG.

A note on this clone: Read sequence stops 3 residues before the CDR3 end, and the germline J gene provides the missing end. The gene calls are TRBV5-1 and TRBJ2-7, with unresolved D. In germline, CDR1 is SGHRS, CDR2 YFSETQ. V dropped 3 bases and J dropped 1 base, with 11 bases sitting between them. The CDR3 has 14 amino acids. The covered CDR3 bases are TGCGCCAGCAGCTCAGTTCCGATTTCCTACGAG. This codes for CASSSVPISYE. The entire CDR3 protein reads CASSSVPISYEQYF.

To note about this clone: The DNA ends 3 residues before the CDR3 does, and the rest of the CDR3 is filled in from the germline J gene. The chain couples TRBV20-1 to TRBJ1-2; a weak D match, TRBD1 (5 bases). V was clipped by 1 base and J by 3 bases, with 12 bases between them. The CDR3 sequence is 14 residues long. Germline loops: CDR1 DFQATT, CDR2 SNEGSKA (reference sequence). CDR3 in amino acids: CSARAVGGDYGYTF. The part of the CDR3 DNA that was read is TGCAGTGCTAGAGCCGTCGGGGGAGACTATGGC.

Regarding this clone: The read halts 3 residues ahead of the CDR3 end, with the missing end drawn from the germline J gene. V and J are TRBV12-3 or TRBV12-4 and TRBJ1-6, with TRBD1 matching 10 bases. The CDR3 covers 15 residues. The J segment lost 5 bases and the V segment lost 6 bases, leaving 4 bases of the junction unmatched. CDR3 in amino acids: CASSRGQGDNSPLHF. The DNA read from the CDR3 is TGTGCCAGCAGCCGAGGACAGGGGGATAATTCACCC.

CDR3 bases read: TGCGCCAGCAGCGACGGGACAACTAACAATGAG. Its translation is CASSDGTTNNE. The full CDR3 protein reads CASSDGTTNNEQFF. The chain combines TRBV5-1 with TRBJ2-1, with D maybe TRBD1 (6 bases). The CDR3 extends 3 residues past the end of the read, so its final part is completed from the germline J gene. The germline V gene encodes CDR1 SGHRS and CDR2 YFSETQ. CDR3 length equals 14 residues. Trimming cost V 4 bases and J 5 bases, with 13 bases left between them.

Note on this clone: The read comes to an end 3 residues before the CDR3 does, leaving the germline J gene to fill in the end. This rearrangement joins TRBV5-1 to TRBJ1-1, with TRBD1 matching 11 bases. From germline, CDR1 is SGHRS and CDR2 YFSETQ. The CDR3 totals 16 residues. V lost 4 bases to trimming and J lost 1 base; unmatched junction nucleotides: 6. The CDR3 sequence: CASSPTGTGGNTEAFF. The CDR3 DNA, read in part, is TGCGCCAGCAGCCCCACCGGGACAGGGGGGAACACTGAA. The full variable domain, rest sourced from reference TRBV5-1 and TRBJ1-1, is KAGVTQTPRYLIKTRGQQVTLSCSPISGHRSVSWYQQTPGQGLQFLFEYFSETQRNKGNFPGRFSGRQFSNSRSEMNVSTLELGDSALYLCASSPTGTGGNTEAFFGQGTRLTVV.

Of note for this clone: Coverage ceases 3 residues before the CDR3 finishes, and the germline J gene fills in the end. V and J are TRBV19 and TRBJ2-1; 10 bases match TRBD2. With 6 bases clipped from V and 9 bases from J, the junction kept 11 bases outside the gene matches. The length of the CDR3 is 15 residues. Germline V lookup: CDR1 LNHDA, CDR2 SQIVND (reference sequence). The CDR3 here is CASRLSGGIGSEQFF. The CDR3 bases that were read are TGTGCCAGTAGGCTTAGCGGGGGGATTGGTAGTGAG.

Points on this clone: The read is 3 residues too short to cover the CDR3 end, so that end is filled in from the germline J gene. The rearrangement uses TRBV2 and TRBJ2-5; 11 bases map to TRBD1. Trimming at V came to 9 bases and at J to 2 bases, leaving 5 bases not matched to a gene. From germline, CDR1 is SNHLY and CDR2 FYNNEI. This CDR3 has 14 amino acids. CDR3 in amino acids: CASFRDRGQETQYF. The sequenced CDR3 bases are TGTGCCAGTTTCCGGGACAGGGGGCAAGAGACC. The full variable domain, completed using reference TRBV2 and TRBJ2-5, is EPEVTQTPSHQVTQMGQEVILRCVPISNHLYFYWYRQILGQKVEFLVSFYNNEISEKSEIFDDQFSVERPDGSNFTLKIRSTKLEDSAMYFCASFRDRGQETQYFGPGTRLLVL.

About this clone itself: The CDR3 is cut off 3 residues early in the read; its end comes from the germline J gene. The V and J genes are TRBV11-2 and TRBJ2-1; D uncertain. This CDR3 spans 15 amino acids. CDR1 is SGHAT and CDR2 is FQNNGV in the germline V gene. Trimming shortened V by 4 bases and J by 4 bases, and 14 bases separated the two germline ends. The CDR3 DNA, read in part, is TGTGCCAGCAGCTCAACCCGTAACTCTTACAATGAG. Its protein is CASSSTRNSYNE. Given in full, the CDR3 is CASSSTRNSYNEQFF.

Of note for this clone: Read coverage stops 3 residues before the CDR3 terminus; the germline J gene supplies the remainder. The chain uses TRBV19 and TRBJ2-1; 11 bases fit TRBD2. Trimming removed 4 bases from V and 9 bases from J; junction bases left unmatched: 11. CDR3 size: 16 residues. In germline, CDR1 is LNHDA, CDR2 SQIVND (reference sequence). This CDR3 reads CASSKLPGTSGSEQFF. The DNA read from the CDR3 is TGTGCCAGTAGTAAACTCCCGGGGACTAGCGGCAGTGAG.

On this clone: The read gets to within 3 residues of the CDR3 end, and the germline J gene fills in the rest. The J gene is TRBJ1-4, the V gene TRBV7-8; weak D call: TRBD1 (5 bases). CDR1 is SGHVS, CDR2 FQNEAQ, per germline. The CDR3 runs 15 residues. The sequenced part of the CDR3 DNA is TGTGCCAGCAGCAAAGAGGGACTAAATAATTCACCA. It encodes CASSKEGLNNSP. Given in full, the CDR3 is CASSKEGLNNSPLFF.

Regarding this clone: The missing CDR3 end, 3 residues past where the read stops, is filled in from the germline J gene. The chain has TRBV7-2 and TRBJ2-7; 9 bases are shared with TRBD2. The length of the CDR3 is 13 residues. V dropped 1 base and J dropped 6; count of bases not matched to a gene: 1. Germline values: CDR1 SGHTA, CDR2 FQGNSA. The CDR3 DNA, read in part, is TGTGCCAGCAGCTTAGGTAGCGGGGGCGAG. Its translation: CASSLGSGGE. The complete CDR3 reads CASSLGSGGEQYF.

With regard to this clone: The read halts 3 residues ahead of the CDR3 end, with the missing end drawn from the germline J gene. This rearrangement joins TRBV5-1 to TRBJ2-7, with 9 bases identical to TRBD1. CDR3 size: 14 residues. Per the germline V gene, CDR1 is SGHRS and CDR2 is YFSETQ. The junction had 0 bases not matched to a gene; V was cut back by 0 bases and J by 2 bases. CDR3 in amino acids: CASSLGTGAYEQYF. CDR3 DNA (partial): TGCGCCAGCAGCTTGGGGACAGGGGCCTACGAG.

Concerning this clone itself: The read gets to within 3 residues of the CDR3 end, and the germline J gene fills in the rest. V and J are TRBV18 and TRBJ1-2; 7 bases match TRBD1. In germline, CDR1 is KGHSH, CDR2 LQKENI. The CDR3 is made up of 15 amino acids. The CDR3 protein is CASSPGTASSYDYTF. CDR3 DNA, as far as it was read: TGTGCCAGCTCACCCGGGACAGCCTCCTCCTACGAC.

With regard to this clone: From the germline J gene comes the end of the CDR3, since the read stops 3 residues before it. The chain joins TRBV7-9 to TRBJ2-4, with a possible D match to TRBD1 (5 bases). In germline, CDR1 is SEHNR, CDR2 FQNEAQ (reference sequence). The CDR3 sequence is 13 residues long. The CDR3 bases that were read are TGTGCCAGCAGATTGGACACCATGGAAGGT. This translates into CASRLDTMEG. The CDR3 in full is CASRLDTMEGQYF.

Regarding this clone: The read is 3 residues too short to cover the CDR3 end, so that end is filled in from the germline J gene. V gene TRBV5-4 combines with J gene TRBJ2-3, with no clear D. The V and J ends lost 0 bases and 3 bases respectively, with 8 bases between them. CDR1 and CDR2 (germline): SGHNT, YYREEE (reference sequence). There are 14 residues in the CDR3. The sequenced CDR3 bases are TGTGCCAGCAGCTTGGCCGCTAGTACAGATACG. This gives the protein CASSLAASTDT. The CDR3 reads in full as CASSLAASTDTQYF.

Comments on this clone: The sequenced fragment ends 3 residues before the CDR3 boundary, so the rest is inferred from the germline J gene. The chain recombines TRBV15 with TRBJ2-7; tentative D call: TRBD1 (7 bases). Germline CDR1 is LNHNV and CDR2 is YYDKDF (reference sequence). The CDR3 runs 14 residues. V was trimmed by 4 bases and J by 3 bases, leaving 13 bases between them. The CDR3 bases that were read are TGTGCCACCAGCATGTTTCAGGGGGGCTACGAG. Protein sequence: CATSMFQGGYE. The CDR3 reads in full as CATSMFQGGYEQYF.